This is a list of T cell receptor beta chains from one sample in a study of blood T cells in healthy people across ages. TCRdb re-derived calls from the 5' RACE reads in MiXCR, one entry per CDR3 protein. In the table there are 800,000 or so distinct CDR3 sequences, roughly 25% of which are singletons. Separately, the same data were catalogued under a study of T cells of mothers and their children.

Source material: blood. The source of these receptors is a boy younger than 18 in good health. Each CDR3 is given with its conserved first and last residue. Fields, in order: D gene, J gene, V gene, clone size, CDR3 protein, CDR3 DNA. D genes are given only for firm matches. The size field is filled for only some rows; it gives once, few, many or a size class.

>NA|TRBJ2-5|TRBV29-1|NA
CSVEQGLTQYF
TGCAGCGTTGAGCAGGGATTAACCCAGTACTTC
>NA|TRBJ2-5|TRBV28|many
CASSLLLGETQYF
TGTGCCAGCAGTTTACTGTTGGGGGAGACCCAGTACTTC
>NA|TRBJ2-5|TRBV7-9|NA
CVSSGRAGAAEQETQYF
TGTGTCAGCAGCGGCCGGGCGGGGGCAGCAGAACAAGAGACCCAGTACTTC
>TRBD1|TRBJ2-6|TRBV12-3/TRBV12-4|NA
CASSPPLGQGLSGANVLTF
TGTGCCAGCAGTCCACCCTTAGGACAGGGCCTCTCTGGGGCCAACGTCCTGACTTTC
>NA|TRBJ2-7|TRBV4-3|NA
CASSQDSGDHYEQYF
TGCGCCAGCAGCCAAGATTCGGGAGATCACTACGAGCAGTACTTC
>NA|TRBJ2-7|TRBV2|NA
CATQGYEQYF
TGTGCCACTCAGGGCTACGAGCAGTACTTC
>NA|TRBJ1-1|TRBV6-2/TRBV6-3|NA
CASSNPPATEAFF
TGTGCCAGCAGCAATCCACCGGCCACTGAAGCTTTCTTT
>TRBD1|TRBJ2-1|TRBV5-4|NA
CASSWGSGGSWRDLNEQFF
TGTGCCAGCAGCTGGGGGTCAGGGGGCAGCTGGAGGGACCTCAATGAGCAGTTCTTC
>TRBD1|TRBJ2-5|TRBV6-5|NA
CASSTQGAGQETQYF
TGTGCCAGCAGTACCCAGGGGGCTGGACAAGAGACCCAGTACTTC
>NA|TRBJ2-5|TRBV18|many
CASSPPSPKETQYF
TGTGCCAGCTCACCGCCCAGTCCCAAAGAGACCCAGTACTTC
>TRBD2|TRBJ2-1|TRBV20-1|NA
CSATRREGEYNEQFF
TGCAGTGCGACTAGGCGGGAGGGGGAATACAATGAGCAGTTCTTC
>NA|TRBJ2-3|TRBV29-1|many
CSVGMLTDTQYF
TGCAGCGTTGGGATGCTCACAGATACGCAGTATTTT
>NA|TRBJ2-1|TRBV4-3|NA
CASSQDTSSAGYNEQFF
TGCGCCAGCAGCCAAGATACTTCCTCGGCGGGGTACAATGAGCAGTTCTTC
>NA|TRBJ2-3|TRBV10-3|NA
CAISELGPSTDTQYF
TGTGCCATCAGTGAGTTAGGGCCCTCCACAGATACGCAGTATTTT
>NA|TRBJ2-7|TRBV29-1|NA
CSVSQGASYEQYF
TGCAGTGTATCCCAAGGAGCCTCCTACGAGCAGTACTTC
>TRBD1|TRBJ1-1|TRBV29-1|NA
CSGRTGAMNTEAFF
TGCAGCGGGAGGACAGGGGCTATGAACACTGAAGCTTTCTTT
>TRBD1|TRBJ1-2|TRBV7-2|NA
CASSHQGGFYGYTF
TGTGCCAGCAGCCACCAGGGGGGCTTCTATGGCTACACCTTC
>NA|TRBJ2-5|TRBV28|once
CASSPLGGAGTQYF
TGTGCCAGCAGTCCCCTCGGCGGGGCCGGGACCCAGTACTTC
>NA|TRBJ2-1|TRBV2|few
CASESPPRGKGRVNRVEFF
TGTGCCAGCGAGTCCCCGCCACGCGGGAAGGGTCGAGTCAACCGAGTGGAGTTCTTC
>NA|TRBJ1-2|TRBV29-1|few
CSVMGGQSTPGGYTF
TGCAGCGTCATGGGGGGACAATCAACCCCCGGGGGCTACACCTTC
>TRBD1|TRBJ1-4|TRBV25-1|many
CASSLTGVELLFF
TGTGCCAGCAGTCTCACAGGGGTTGAATTACTGTTTTTT
>NA|TRBJ2-7|TRBV4-3|NA
CASSQNWGDEQYF
TGCGCCAGCAGCCAAAATTGGGGCGACGAGCAGTACTTC
>NA|TRBJ1-5|TRBV5-1|NA
CASSLDGVQPQHF
TGCGCCAGCAGCTTGGATGGGGTTCAGCCCCAGCATTTT
>TRBD1|TRBJ2-6|TRBV28|NA
CASSRQGLRAGANVLTF
TGTGCCAGCAGTCGACAGGGGCTCCGCGCTGGGGCCAACGTCCTGACTTTC
>NA|TRBJ2-5|TRBV4-3|few
CASSQAQGRSETQYF
TGCGCCAGCAGCCAAGCCCAGGGGCGATCAGAGACCCAGTACTTC
>NA|TRBJ2-7|TRBV4-3|NA
CASSQDEGREQYF
TGCGCCAGCAGCCAAGATGAAGGGCGCGAGCAGTACTTC
>TRBD2|TRBJ2-5|TRBV28|few
CASSLGGWQETQYF
TGTGCCAGCAGTTTGGGAGGGTGGCAAGAGACCCAGTACTTC
>NA|TRBJ2-1|TRBV4-3|NA
CASSQEQGNEQFF
TGCGCCAGCAGCCAAGAGCAGGGCAATGAGCAGTTCTTC
>TRBD2|TRBJ2-7|TRBV20-1|few
CSASQTSPFYEQYF
TGCAGTGCTAGCCAGACTAGCCCATTCTACGAGCAGTACTTC
>NA|TRBJ2-3|TRBV7-9|NA
CASSFPSDDTQYF
TGTGCCAGCAGCTTCCCTAGCGACGATACGCAGTATTTT
>NA|TRBJ1-2|TRBV24-1|NA
CATSDGDGGGYTF
TGTGCCACCAGTGATGGGGACGGCGGAGGCTACACCTTC
>NA|TRBJ2-5|TRBV7-8|few
CASSFGFNQETQYF
TGTGCCAGCAGCTTTGGTTTCAACCAAGAGACCCAGTACTTC
>NA|TRBJ2-1|TRBV28|NA
CASSLGRGAINEQFF
TGTGCCAGTAGTTTAGGACGGGGGGCTATAAATGAGCAGTTCTTC
>TRBD2|TRBJ2-1|TRBV28|NA
CASSRSGISYNEQFF
TGTGCCAGCAGCCGTAGCGGGATTTCCTACAATGAGCAGTTCTTC
>NA|TRBJ2-3|TRBV29-1|few
CSGFDWMTDTQYF
TGCAGCGGATTCGACTGGATGACAGATACGCAGTATTTT
>NA|TRBJ1-2|TRBV25-1|NA
CASRSDRRNGYTF
TGTGCCAGCCGAAGTGACAGGAGAAACGGCTACACCTTC
>NA|TRBJ1-5|TRBV7-2|few
CASSLEIGQPQHF
TGTGCCAGCAGCTTGGAAATCGGTCAGCCCCAGCATTTT
>NA|TRBJ1-4|TRBV7-2|NA
CASSLSPYQGEKLFF
TGTGCCAGCAGCTTATCTCCGTATCAGGGGGAAAAACTGTTTTTT
>NA|TRBJ1-2|TRBV5-1|NA
CASSSGWNYGYTF
TGCGCCAGCAGCTCAGGGTGGAACTATGGCTACACCTTC
>NA|TRBJ1-5|TRBV7-8|NA
CASSLVGWTGESNQPQHF
TGTGCCAGCAGCTTAGTCGGTTGGACCGGGGAAAGCAATCAGCCCCAGCATTTT
>TRBD1|TRBJ1-1|TRBV7-9|NA
CAGSDGQATMNTEAFF
TGTGCCGGCAGCGACGGACAGGCGACCATGAACACTGAAGCTTTCTTT
>TRBD2|TRBJ2-7|TRBV28|NA
CASSSSAGGIAGESGEQYF
TGTGCCAGCAGCTCCTCGGCGGGGGGAATAGCGGGAGAATCGGGCGAGCAGTACTTC
>TRBD1|TRBJ1-3|TRBV2|NA
CASRGDSKANTIYF
TGTGCCAGCAGAGGGGACAGTAAGGCCAACACCATATATTTT